A single sample gave rise to the 27 T cell receptor beta chains below, sequenced in a study of blood T cell repertoires in COVID-19. Measured with immunoSEQ multiplex PCR; TCRdb has only the in-frame clones, and not every one. The table records fewer than 200,000 clones, just under 85% of them present only once. Sample: peripheral blood. The source is a man aged 35-49 years who had recovered from COVID-19.

V gene TRBV7-9 combines with J gene TRBJ1-2; 9 nucleotides line up with TRBD1. The germline CDR1 and CDR2 sequences are SEHNR and FQNEAQ (reference sequence). The junction had 5 bases not matched to a gene; V was cut back by 2 bases and J by 4 bases. CDR3 length: 15 residues. The CDR3 DNA is TGTGCCAGCAGCTTACCGGGACAGGGAATCTATGGCTACACCTTC. Translating gives CASSLPGQGIYGYTF.

V is TRBV7-2 and J is TRBJ2-3, with TRBD2 identical over 11 bases. The J segment lost 4 bases and the V segment lost 1 base, leaving 10 bases of the junction unmatched. This CDR3 has 18 amino acids. CDR1 SGHTA and CDR2 FQGNSA come from the germline V gene. CDR3 in amino acids: CASSLGLASGGRADTQYF. The CDR3, as DNA: TGTGCCAGCAGCTTAGGATTAGCTAGCGGGGGGAGGGCAGATACGCAGTATTTT.

The chain links TRBV4-1 to TRBJ1-5, with 12 nucleotides matching TRBD1. Germline values: CDR1 MGHRA, CDR2 YSYEKL. J gave up 7 bases and V 2 bases, and 12 bases lay outside the gene matches. The CDR3 totals 18 residues. CDR3 amino acids: CASSQSLSGTGGGQPQHF. The CDR3 bases are TGCGCCAGCAGCCAATCTTTATCGGGGACAGGGGGCGGACAGCCCCAGCATTTT.

The chain couples TRBV6-5 to TRBJ2-7, with unresolved D. Trimming pared 6 bases from V and 5 bases from J, leaving 14 bases between. Germline V gene sequence: CDR1 MNHEY, CDR2 SVGAGI. The CDR3 is 13 residues long. The CDR3 is CASRSWSFHEQYF. CDR3 DNA: TGTGCCAGCAGGTCGTGGAGTTTCCACGAGCAGTACTTC.

The chain joins TRBV6-5 to TRBJ2-2; D not certain. The V gene lost 6 bases and the J gene lost 5 bases, with 16 bases spanning the gap. Looked up from germline, CDR1 is MNHEY and CDR2 is SVGAGI. The CDR3 has 15 amino acids. CDR3 sequence reads: CASRYSLPATGELFF. The DNA for the CDR3 is TGTGCCAGCAGGTACAGTTTACCCGCGACCGGGGAGCTGTTTTTT.

The chain joins TRBV2 to TRBJ1-6; 7 positions agree with TRBD1. Germline V gene data show CDR1 as SNHLY and CDR2 as FYNNEI. The CDR3 has 14 residues. V shed 6 bases and J 9 bases; nucleotides not matched to a gene: 8. CDR3 bases: TGTGCCAGCAGGCTAACAGGGGAGGCTTCACCCCTCCACTTT. Protein sequence: CASRLTGEASPLHF.

The chain recombines TRBV5-4 with TRBJ1-4; D gene unclear. The germline V gene has CDR1 SGHNT and CDR2 YYREEE (reference sequence). The CDR3 covers 15 residues. Trimming took off 2 bases at V and 8 bases at J, with 16 bases between the two ends. CDR3 in amino acids: CASSFGSGGGEKLFF. CDR3 nucleotide sequence: TGTGCCAGCAGCTTTGGGAGTGGAGGCGGCGAAAAACTGTTTTTT.

This sequence joins TRBV27 and TRBJ2-7, with 8 nucleotides matching TRBD1. The germline V gene encodes CDR1 MNHEY and CDR2 SMNVEV (reference sequence). Losses at the gene ends were 4 bases for V and 4 bases for J; bases not matched to a gene: 9. CDR3 length: 15 residues. Here the CDR3 DNA reads TGTGCCAGCAGTTCGAGACAGGGGAGTTTATACGAGCAGTACTTC. This codes for CASSSRQGSLYEQYF.

This chain joins TRBV7-2 and TRBJ2-1; 9 positions agree with TRBD2. Germline CDR1 SGHTA, CDR2 FQGNSA. Germline trimming cut 4 bases from V and 6 bases from J; bases unmatched to any gene: 4. This CDR3 is 14 amino acids long. CDR3 loop: CASSSSGAINEQFF. CDR3 nucleotide sequence: TGTGCCAGCAGCTCTAGCGGGGCCATCAATGAGCAGTTCTTC.

The chain couples TRBV9 to TRBJ2-1, with 11 bases lining up with TRBD1. The CDR3 covers 14 residues. V gave up 4 bases and J gave up 8 bases; unmatched junction bases: 5. Per germline, CDR1 SGDLS and CDR2 YYNGEE. The CDR3 is CASSSGQGVYEQFF. In DNA form, the CDR3 reads TGTGCCAGCAGCTCGGGACAGGGGGTTTATGAGCAGTTCTTC.

This clone was seen a single time. The chain carries TRBV6-4 and TRBJ1-5; 9 nucleotides align to TRBD1. The J segment lost 6 bases and the V segment lost 1 base, leaving 4 bases of the junction unmatched. The germline V gene has CDR1 MRHNA and CDR2 SNTAGT. The CDR3 loop spans 15 amino acids. DNA for the CDR3: TGTGCCAGCAGTGACTGGGACAGGGAGGGTCAGCCCCAGCATTTT. Translation gives CASSDWDREGQPQHF.

This chain links TRBV28 with TRBJ2-4, with a possible D match to TRBD1 (5 bases). The germline CDR1 and CDR2 sequences are MDHEN and SYDVKM. The V gene lost 2 bases and the J gene lost 15 bases, with 14 bases spanning the gap. The CDR3 is made up of 12 amino acids. In DNA form, the CDR3 reads TGTGCCAGCAGTTTAACAGGCAGGGTCAGGTACTTC. This codes for CASSLTGRVRYF.

The J gene is TRBJ1-1, the V gene TRBV6-5; TRBD1 matches 8 bases. CDR3 length: 15 amino acids. V trimming: 5 bases; J trimming: 10 bases; junction bases outside the gene matches: 15. CDR1 is MNHEY, CDR2 SVGAGI, per germline. CDR3 loop: CASSTNAFRGRGAFF. CDR3 bases: TGTGCCAGCAGTACGAACGCTTTCAGGGGGCGCGGAGCTTTCTTT.

The chain uses TRBV5-1 and TRBJ1-3; the D is unclear. Germline V gene sequence: CDR1 SGHRS, CDR2 YFSETQ. The CDR3 covers 16 residues. Trimming stripped 2 bases from V and 2 bases from J, with 14 bases between. CDR3 nucleotide sequence: TGCGCCAGCAGCTTTCTCCCCTTAGAAACTGGAAACACCATATATTTT. This sequence encodes CASSFLPLETGNTIYF. The entire variable domain, with the rest obtained from reference TRBV5-1 and TRBJ1-3, is as follows: KAGVTQTPRYLIKTRGQQVTLSCSPISGHRSVSWYQQTPGQGLQFLFEYFSETQRNKGNFPGRFSGRQFSNSRSEMNVSTLELGDSALYLCASSFLPLETGNTIYFGEGSWLTVV.

This chain links TRBV27 with TRBJ2-2; D is ambiguous. This CDR3 contains 12 residues. Trimming removed 6 bases at V and 4 bases at J, with 6 bases between. The germline V gene has CDR1 MNHEY and CDR2 SMNVEV (reference sequence). This chain's CDR3 is CASRWSTGELFF. The CDR3 DNA reads as TGTGCCAGCAGATGGAGCACCGGGGAGCTGTTTTTT.

The chain couples TRBV28 to TRBJ2-3; possibly TRBD2 for D (5 bases). In germline, CDR1 is MDHEN, CDR2 SYDVKM. V was trimmed by 11 bases and J by 4 bases, leaving 13 bases between them. The CDR3 totals 12 residues. As DNA, the CDR3 is TGTGCCGGTGGGAGTGGGGCAGATACGCAGTATTTT. It encodes CAGGSGADTQYF.

This clone was counted between two and nine times. CDR3 bases: TGCAGCGTTGATCGGACAGGGGGCAACACTGAAGCTTTCTTT. Translation gives CSVDRTGGNTEAFF. V and J are TRBV29-1 and TRBJ1-1, with TRBD1 matching 11 bases. V shed 3 bases, J shed 2 bases, and the junction held 2 bases outside the gene matches. Germline CDR1 and CDR2: SQVTM and ANQGSEA. The CDR3 runs to 14 residues.

The V gene is TRBV6-4, the J gene TRBJ2-3, with a tentative D call TRBD2 (6 bases). The V and J ends lost 5 bases and 6 bases respectively, with 12 bases between them. There are 13 residues in the CDR3. Germline loops: CDR1 MRHNA, CDR2 SNTAGT. The DNA of the CDR3 is TGTGCCAGCAGTCTTAGCGGTGCCGATACGCAGTATTTT. Translated, it gives CASSLSGADTQYF.

The chain uses TRBV6-2 or TRBV6-3 and TRBJ2-7; 10 nucleotides match TRBD2. The J segment lost 4 bases and the V segment lost 5 bases, leaving 2 bases of the junction unmatched. This CDR3 has 13 residues. Germline CDR1 MNHEY, CDR2 SVGEGT. This chain's CDR3 is CASSVLAGYEQYF. In DNA form, the CDR3 reads TGTGCCAGCAGTGTACTAGCGGGATACGAGCAGTACTTC.

The sample holds one count of this clone. V usage is TRBV25-1 and J usage is TRBJ1-4; no reliable D call. The germline V gene encodes CDR1 MGHDK and CDR2 SYGVNS. V lost 3 bases, J lost 5 bases, and 10 bases lay in between. This CDR3 comprises 14 residues. The CDR3 protein is CASSDRDINEKLFF. The DNA of the CDR3 is TGTGCCAGCAGTGACCGGGATATAAATGAAAAACTGTTTTTT.

The rearrangement links TRBV2 to TRBJ2-5; 7 nucleotides line up with TRBD2. The ends lost 2 bases at V and 4 bases at J; junction bases unmatched: 4. The V gene's germline CDR1 is SNHLY and CDR2 FYNNEI. The CDR3 runs to 14 residues. Written as DNA, the CDR3 is TGTGCCAGCAGTGAACTTGGGGGGGGAGAGACCCAGTACTTC. The encoded protein is CASSELGGGETQYF.

V gene TRBV7-8 combines with J gene TRBJ2-7, with 9 bases lining up with TRBD1. The CDR3 has 15 amino acids. V gave up 3 bases and J gave up 2 bases; unmatched junction bases: 5. The germline gives CDR1 SGHVS, CDR2 FQNEAQ. CDR3 DNA sequence: TGTGCCAGCAGCTTCAACAGGGGGCTAGCCTACGAGCAGTACTTC. Residues: CASSFNRGLAYEQYF.

The chain couples TRBV7-8 to TRBJ1-3; D call uncertain. Germline V gene sequence: CDR1 SGHVS, CDR2 FQNEAQ. This CDR3 region has 14 residues. The V end was cut by 4 bases, the J end by 0 bases, with 7 bases between. Written as DNA, the CDR3 is TGTGCCAGCAGCTACGGGGTCTCTGGAAACACCATATATTTT. It translates to CASSYGVSGNTIYF.

The J gene is TRBJ1-2, the V gene TRBV27; no reliable D call. Germline V lookup: CDR1 MNHEY, CDR2 SMNVEV (reference sequence). Trimming took 6 bases from V and 4 from J, leaving 12 bases between them. The CDR3 has 13 amino acids. The CDR3 region has the DNA TGTGCCAGCAGAAGGGAGTCGAGCTATGGCTACACCTTC. Translating gives CASRRESSYGYTF.

V and J are TRBV10-3 and TRBJ2-7; TRBD1 matches at 10 bases. This CDR3 is built from 15 residues. Germline-derived CDR1 and CDR2 are ENHRY and SYGVKD. V was clipped by 8 bases and J by 4 bases; unmatched bases: 11. The CDR3 nucleotides read TGTGCCATCGGAAAATCCGGGACAGGGGTTTACGAGCAGTACTTC. This sequence encodes CAIGKSGTGVYEQYF.

This chain joins TRBV9 and TRBJ1-5; TRBD1 is a possible D gene (6 bases). The CDR3 extends over 14 amino acids. With 0 bases removed from V and 6 bases from J, the gap between germline ends came to 10 bases. Germline loops: CDR1 SGDLS, CDR2 YYNGEE. The CDR3 reads CASSVGGGTQPQHF. The CDR3 DNA sequence: TGTGCCAGCAGCGTAGGTGGGGGCACTCAGCCCCAGCATTTT.

This clone appeared a few times. The CDR3 region is CASSLTASYNEQFF. DNA of the CDR3: TGTGCCAGCAGTTTAACTGCCTCCTACAATGAGCAGTTCTTC. The chain joins TRBV27 to TRBJ2-1; D call uncertain. The germline V gene has CDR1 MNHEY and CDR2 SMNVEV (reference sequence). The CDR3 has 14 residues. Between the trimmed V and J ends, which lost 2 bases and 0 bases, there was a span of 5 bases.